Listed below are T cell receptor beta chains from one sample, sequenced in a study of metastatic and nonmetastatic thyroid tumors. Using MiXCR, TCRdb reanalyzed the PCR reads. This repertoire shows about 49,000 clones, roughly 22% found once; its top ten account for roughly 3.7%. The sequencing sample was made of blood. The receptors derive from a female donor with papillary thyroid cancer or a benign thyroid nodule (not recorded which). Some clones in this sample may be carry-over from other donors' samples. Each CDR3 is given with its conserved first and last residue. The D gene is left open where the match is weak. Clone size is given for some rows only: seen once, a few or many times, or a class if the clone is expanded.

D: -
size: -
V: TRBV5-1
J: TRBJ2-2
CDR3: CASSLAGVGTGQLFF

D: -
size: few
V: TRBV28
J: TRBJ2-7
CDR3: CASRPTVREQYF

D: -
size: many
V: TRBV28
J: TRBJ2-3
CDR3: CATSLIGDTDTQYF

D: TRBD2
size: -
V: TRBV20-1
J: TRBJ2-7
CDR3: CSARELRGSVNEQYF

D: -
size: many
V: TRBV6-1
J: TRBJ2-2
CDR3: CASSGLGLNTGELFF

D: -
size: -
V: TRBV2
J: TRBJ2-7
CDR3: CASSLKSPGAYEQYF

D: -
size: -
V: TRBV28
J: TRBJ2-7
CDR3: CASRFSSYEQYF

D: -
size: many
V: TRBV4-1
J: TRBJ1-1
CDR3: CASSQDWAKNTEAFF

D: -
size: few
V: TRBV10-3
J: TRBJ2-2
CDR3: CAINERPNTGELFF

D: TRBD1
size: many
V: TRBV28
J: TRBJ1-2
CDR3: CASTGAYGYTF

D: TRBD2
size: many
V: TRBV20-1
J: TRBJ2-1
CDR3: CSARLAGGPINEQFF

D: -
size: many
V: TRBV6-6
J: TRBJ1-1
CDR3: CASSYSGGTEAFF

D: -
size: many
V: TRBV20-1
J: TRBJ2-1
CDR3: CSASPDPGNEQFF

D: TRBD2
size: -
V: TRBV20-1
J: TRBJ2-4
CDR3: CSAAARLAGGNELLF

D: TRBD2
size: many
V: TRBV9
J: TRBJ2-7
CDR3: CASTRDYNPQGEQYF

D: -
size: many
V: TRBV10-2
J: TRBJ2-1
CDR3: CASSEEGSYNEQFF

D: -
size: many
V: TRBV5-5
J: TRBJ2-7
CDR3: CASSFQVSYEQYF

D: TRBD2
size: many
V: TRBV6-4
J: TRBJ2-2
CDR3: CASSDSSILAGGDVTGELFF

D: -
size: many
V: TRBV27
J: TRBJ2-7
CDR3: CASSSFSTDVGLEYF

D: TRBD2
size: many
V: TRBV6-4
J: TRBJ2-1
CDR3: CASSPSGDYNEQFF

D: -
size: many
V: TRBV11-1
J: TRBJ2-3
CDR3: CASSDPTGTDTQYF

D: -
size: many
V: TRBV6-5
J: TRBJ2-3
CDR3: CASSYRDSSIDTQYF

D: -
size: many
V: TRBV2
J: TRBJ1-5
CDR3: CASSGGSQPQHF

D: -
size: many
V: TRBV19
J: TRBJ2-3
CDR3: CASSIPPLTDTQYF

D: TRBD2
size: medium-sized
V: TRBV24-1
J: TRBJ2-1
CDR3: CATSTVLSGAHNEQFF

D: TRBD1
size: many
V: TRBV28
J: TRBJ1-6
CDR3: CAGSFGTVDNSPLHF

D: TRBD2
size: many
V: TRBV15
J: TRBJ2-2
CDR3: CATSSMTSDKTGELFF

D: -
size: many
V: TRBV20-1
J: TRBJ1-5
CDR3: CSATIARDLSSNQPQHF

D: TRBD1
size: many
V: TRBV2
J: TRBJ2-2
CDR3: CASRKMTGEAGELFF